The 22 T cell receptor beta chains below all came from one sample that was sequenced in a study of cytomegalovirus exposure and HLA in healthy donors. The PCR contained 60 Vbeta and 13 Jbeta primers. The method was immunoSEQ multiplex PCR; TCRdb's version includes in-frame clones alone and lacks a portion of them. The sample yields more than 150,000 clones, 77% seen once. Specimen: PBMCs. The receptor source for this set is a man younger than 30 in good health and CMV-seronegative.

The chain has TRBV30 and TRBJ2-1; a weak D match, TRBD2 (5 bases). CDR1 GTSNPN and CDR2 SVGIG come from the germline V gene (reference sequence). The CDR3 covers 13 residues. V lost 1 base and J lost 8, with 12 bases in between. The CDR3 DNA reads TGTGCCTGGAGTGGCGGGTCTGGGGATGAGCAGTTCTTC. It codes for CAWSGGSGDEQFF.

The gene calls are TRBV4-3 and TRBJ1-2; 8 nucleotides align to TRBD1. The CDR3 is 14 amino acids. Germline values: CDR1 LGHNA, CDR2 YSLEER. The J segment lost 8 bases and the V segment lost 3 bases, leaving 8 bases of the junction unmatched. Here the CDR3 DNA reads TGCGCCAGCAGCCACCCAAGGACAGGGTGGGGCTACACCTTC. Translation gives CASSHPRTGWGYTF.

The V call is TRBV6-6, the J call TRBJ2-1, with unresolved D. V was pared by 0 bases and J by 5 bases, with 11 bases between. The CDR3 contains 15 residues. CDR1 is MNHNY, CDR2 SVGAGI, per germline (reference sequence). The CDR3 coding sequence is TGTGCCAGCAGTTACTCCCCCACGCAGGACAATGAGCAGTTCTTC. It codes for CASSYSPTQDNEQFF.

This clone showed up just a few times. The chain joins TRBV19 to TRBJ2-7; TRBD1 might be the D (5 bases). There are 13 residues in the CDR3. Deletions cut 6 bases from V and 1 base from J, with 10 bases between. The germline V gene has CDR1 LNHDA and CDR2 SQIVND (reference sequence). As DNA, the CDR3 is TGTGCCAGTAGAAAAACAGGTTCCTACGAGCAGTACTTC. Translating gives CASRKTGSYEQYF.

The chain carries TRBV6-6 and TRBJ2-7, with D possibly TRBD1 on 5 matching bases. This CDR3 region has 16 residues. From germline, CDR1 is MNHNY and CDR2 SVGAGI (reference sequence). V lost 0 bases and J lost 0, with 12 bases in between. For the CDR3, the DNA is TGTGCCAGCAGTTACTCAGATAAGGACAACTCCTACGAGCAGTACTTC. Protein product: CASSYSDKDNSYEQYF.

J is TRBJ2-3 and V is TRBV27, with 8 bases matching TRBD1. CDR3 length: 14 residues. CDR1 is MNHEY and CDR2 is SMNVEV in the germline V gene (reference sequence). V trimming: 8 bases; J trimming: 2 bases; junction bases outside the gene matches: 6. CDR3 sequence: CASRRTGITDTQYF. CDR3 bases: TGTGCCAGCCGTCGGACAGGGATCACAGATACGCAGTATTTT.

This chain uses TRBV7-6 with TRBJ2-7; weak D call: TRBD1 (7 bases). The CDR3 consists of 16 residues. The V end was cut by 3 bases, the J end by 2 bases, with 17 bases between. Germline V gene sequence: CDR1 SGHVS, CDR2 FNYEAQ. The CDR3 is CASSFSGGAGAYEQYF. The CDR3 DNA sequence: TGTGCCAGCAGCTTTTCAGGGGGAGCGGGTGCCTACGAGCAGTACTTC.

The V gene is TRBV19, the J gene TRBJ1-5; 8 bases match TRBD1. V lost 6 bases, J lost 4 bases, and 8 bases stayed unmatched. This CDR3 is built from 15 residues. Germline CDR1 and CDR2: LNHDA and SQIVND (reference sequence). The DNA of the CDR3 is TGTGCCAGTAGCGGAGGACAGGGCGGAAATCAGCCCCAGCATTTT. Amino acid sequence: CASSGGQGGNQPQHF. The variable domain in full, completed from reference TRBV19 and TRBJ1-5, reads DGGITQSPKYLFRKEGQNVTLSCEQNLNHDAMYWYRQDPGQGLRLIYYSQIVNDFQKGDIAEGYSVSREKKESFPLTVTSAQKNPTAFYLCASSGGQGGNQPQHFGDGTRLSIL.

The V and J genes are TRBV5-1 and TRBJ2-5; 7 positions agree with TRBD2. With V trimmed by 3 bases and J by 1 base, 6 bases remained unmatched. The CDR3 length is 15 residues. The germline V gene has CDR1 SGHRS and CDR2 YFSETQ. For the CDR3, the DNA is TGCGCCAGCAGCTGGGTCGGGGGGTTCCAAGAGACCCAGTACTTC. Protein product: CASSWVGGFQETQYF.

This clone appeared a few times. CDR3: CAWSVRGRVHEQYF. DNA for the CDR3: TGTGCCTGGAGTGTACGTGGGAGAGTCCACGAGCAGTACTTC. J is TRBJ2-7 and V is TRBV30; perhaps TRBD2 as D (5 bases). Trimming shortened V by 0 bases and J by 5 bases, and 14 bases separated the two germline ends. The V gene's germline CDR1 is GTSNPN and CDR2 SVGIG (reference sequence). This CDR3 is built from 14 residues.

In regard to this clone: Compared with germline, one end of the junction differs, possibly owing to a read error. The chain is built from TRBV2 and TRBJ2-7, with unresolved D. Looked up from germline, CDR1 is SNHLY and CDR2 is FYNNEI. The CDR3 sequence is 10 residues long. The CDR3 region is CASRIVPQAF. CDR3 coding DNA: TGTGCCAGCAGGATCGTACCCCAAGCCTTC. Drawing the rest from reference TRBV2 and TRBJ2-7, the complete variable domain is EPEVTQTPSHQVTQMGQEVILRCVPISNHLYFYWYRQILGQKVEFLVSFYNNEISEKSEIFDDQFSVERPDGSNFTLKIRSTKLEDSAMYFCASRIVPQAFGPGTRLTVT.

This clone appeared once. The chain employs TRBV7-6 and TRBJ1-1; 7 nucleotides match TRBD1. Unmatched junction bases numbered 1, after V lost 3 bases and J lost 0 bases. Germline assignment: CDR1 SGHVS and CDR2 FNYEAQ. The CDR3 length is 14 residues. For the CDR3, the DNA is TGTGCCAGCAGCTTCCAGGGGGTGAACACTGAAGCTTTCTTT. Translating gives CASSFQGVNTEAFF.

V gene TRBV4-3 combines with J gene TRBJ2-2; no clear D gene. V was shortened by 1 base and J by 4 bases, with 10 bases between the two germline ends. The CDR3 contains 15 residues. Germline V gene sequence: CDR1 LGHNA, CDR2 YSLEER. The CDR3 loop is CASSQVQHPTGELFF. The CDR3 DNA sequence: TGCGCCAGCAGCCAAGTACAGCATCCCACCGGGGAGCTGTTTTTT.

The chain has TRBV5-6 and TRBJ1-1; D not resolved. The CDR3 has 13 amino acids. V was pared by 4 bases and J by 2 bases, with 9 bases between. Germline CDR1 is SGHDT and CDR2 is YYEEEE. This CDR3 is CASSTRHNTEAFF. The DNA for the CDR3 is TGTGCCAGCAGCACCCGACATAACACTGAAGCTTTCTTT.

The rearrangement links TRBV18 to TRBJ2-1; TRBD1 might be the D (6 bases). V was clipped by 4 bases and J by 5 bases, with 9 bases between them. Germline loops: CDR1 KGHSH, CDR2 LQKENI. CDR3 size: 13 residues. In DNA, the CDR3 is TGTGCCAGCTCACTGGACAGTAACAATGAGCAGTTCTTC. It codes for CASSLDSNNEQFF.

This chain uses TRBV7-2 with TRBJ1-6; D remains unclear. The CDR3 is made up of 15 amino acids. The germline V and J ends were trimmed by 1 base and 6 bases, with 10 bases remaining between them. The V gene's germline CDR1 is SGHTA and CDR2 FQGNSA. The DNA for the CDR3 is TGTGCCAGCAGCTTAGACGGACTCCCTAATTCACCCCTCCACTTT. Its protein is CASSLDGLPNSPLHF.

The J gene is TRBJ1-1, the V gene TRBV30; D not resolved. The CDR3 runs to 12 residues. V was shortened by 4 bases and J by 11 bases, with 17 bases between the two germline ends. Germline V CDR1 and CDR2: GTSNPN, SVGIG (reference sequence). The CDR3 nucleotides read TGTGCCTGGATTCGAGGGCAGTTCTACGCTTTCTTT. Its protein is CAWIRGQFYAFF.

The rearrangement links TRBV4-3 to TRBJ2-7; 10 bases agree with TRBD1. The junction had 4 bases not matched to a gene; V was cut back by 3 bases and J by 2 bases. This CDR3 is 15 amino acids long. The germline CDR1 and CDR2 sequences are LGHNA and YSLEER. As DNA, the CDR3 is TGCGCCAGCAGCCACTTGACAGGGGGCACCTACGAGCAGTACTTC. Protein sequence: CASSHLTGGTYEQYF.

There are a few counts of this clone. This rearrangement joins TRBV4-3 to TRBJ1-3; tentatively, D is TRBD1 (6 bases). Looked up from germline, CDR1 is LGHNA and CDR2 is YSLEER. The CDR3 has 17 amino acids. V lost 0 bases, J lost 0 bases, and 12 bases lay in between. The CDR3 reads CASSQEGTFGSGNTIYF. Written as DNA, the CDR3 is TGCGCCAGCAGCCAAGAGGGGACATTCGGCTCTGGAAACACCATATATTTT.

A remark on this clone: Additional DNA sequences in this sample encode the identical CDR3. The chain combines TRBV4-3 with TRBJ2-4; TRBD2 agrees at 10 bases. This CDR3 has 19 amino acids. In germline, CDR1 is LGHNA, CDR2 YSLEER. J lost 2 bases, V lost 1 base, and 11 bases had no gene match. The CDR3 coding sequence is TGCGCCAGCAGCCAAGCAAGGAGCGGGGGGGCCTCATCCAAAAACATTCAGTACTTC. This sequence encodes CASSQARSGGASSKNIQYF.

The rearrangement joins TRBV6-6 to TRBJ2-5; a weak D match, TRBD2 (6 bases). The CDR3 is 14 amino acids. Per the germline V gene, CDR1 is MNHNY and CDR2 is SVGAGI (reference sequence). Trimming stripped 2 bases from V and 5 bases from J, with 12 bases between. The CDR3 DNA follows: TGTGCCAGCAGTTACCTTGGGACTCGGGAGACCCAGTACTTC. It translates to CASSYLGTRETQYF.

This chain uses TRBV25-1 with TRBJ2-5; TRBD2 agrees at 15 bases. The germline gives CDR1 MGHDK, CDR2 SYGVNS. V trimming: 1 base; J trimming: 3 bases; junction bases outside the gene matches: 6. The CDR3 is 18 residues long. DNA for the CDR3: TGTGCCAGCAGTGAATGGGGACTAGCGGGAGGAGTGGAAGAGACCCAGTACTTC. It yields the protein CASSEWGLAGGVEETQYF.